These 9 T cell receptor beta chains share one sample of origin, sequenced in a study of T cell repertoires in aging, cancer and after chemotherapy. Multiplex touch-down PCR with TRB-A/B primers amplified rearranged V-D-J TRB sequences. TCRdb re-analysed the multiplex PCR reads in MiXCR, keeping a single row per CDR3 protein. The sample yields about 5,000 distinct CDR3 sequences, 20% to 25% seen once. Amplification of TCR beta used genomic DNA extracted from peripheral blood. The sample was blood. These receptors were collected from a human donor in good health. The donor label of this sample is uncertain.

This clonotype is medium-sized within its sample. V and J are TRBV5-5 and TRBJ1-2; D gene unclear. The CDR3 runs 12 residues. Germline V lookup: CDR1 SGHKS, CDR2 YYEKEE (reference sequence). V gave up 6 bases and J gave up 0 bases, with 6 bases separating them. The CDR3 nucleotides are TGTGCCAGCACCCGGGCTAACTATGGCTACACCTTC. Translating gives CASTRANYGYTF.

At least ten counts were recorded for this clonotype. The chain is built from TRBV4-2 and TRBJ2-7; TRBD2 might be the D (6 bases). The CDR3 has 16 residues. Trimming took off 0 bases at V and 2 bases at J, with 14 bases between the two ends. Germline V gene lookup returns CDR1 LGHNA and CDR2 YNFKEQ. CDR3 in DNA: TGTGCCAGCAGCCAAGAGCCGGAGGGTGCGGCCTACGAGCAGTACTTC. Protein product: CASSQEPEGAAYEQYF.

In this sample, this clonotype turned up a few times. The chain links TRBV12-3 or TRBV12-4 to TRBJ1-1, with D perhaps TRBD1 (5 bases). V was pared by 8 bases and J by 0 bases, with 16 bases between. This CDR3 has 15 residues. CDR3 DNA sequence: TGTGCCAGCCGATCGATGGCGGGGCTGAACACTGAAGCTTTCTTT. Protein product: CASRSMAGLNTEAFF.

The V call is TRBV6-1, the J call TRBJ2-1; TRBD2 aligns across 11 bases. Germline assignment: CDR1 MNHNS and CDR2 SASEGT. V lost 6 bases to trimming and J lost 6 bases; unmatched junction nucleotides: 4. The CDR3 totals 14 residues. CDR3 region: CASRRTSGPNEQFF. The CDR3 DNA sequence: TGTGCCAGCAGGAGGACTAGCGGGCCCAATGAGCAGTTCTTC.

A few counts support this clonotype. The rearrangement uses TRBV5-1 and TRBJ1-4; possibly TRBD1 for D (5 bases). The CDR3 extends over 14 amino acids. In germline, CDR1 is SGHRS, CDR2 YFSETQ. Trimming removed 5 bases from V and 7 bases from J, with 15 bases in between. This CDR3 is CASRTGVIGEKLFF. In DNA, the CDR3 is TGCGCCAGCAGAACAGGTGTTATAGGTGAAAAACTGTTTTTT.

V and J are TRBV5-1 and TRBJ1-1, with a possible D match to TRBD1 (6 bases). V was cut by 3 bases and J by 4 bases, with 10 bases left in between. The CDR3 covers 13 residues. Germline V gene lookup returns CDR1 SGHRS and CDR2 YFSETQ. The DNA for the CDR3 is TGCGCCAGCAGCTCAGGGGAGGGCACTGAAGCTTTCTTT. It encodes CASSSGEGTEAFF.

A single count supports this clonotype. An end of the junction differs from the germline gene, which may be a read error. The chain couples TRBV10-3 to TRBJ2-2, with unresolved D. The CDR3 spans 14 residues. The germline V gene has CDR1 ENHRY and CDR2 SYGVKD. In DNA, the CDR3 is TGCGCCAGCAGTGAGTCGGGGAACACCGGGGAGCTGTTTTTT. Residues: CASSESGNTGELFF.

The rearrangement joins TRBV10-1 to TRBJ2-7; TRBD1 is a possible D gene (6 bases). This CDR3 region has 16 residues. The V gene's germline CDR1 is WNHNN and CDR2 SYGVQD (reference sequence). V was clipped by 4 bases and J by 0 bases, with 16 bases between them. CDR3 coding DNA: TGCGCCAGCAGTGGGGTAACAGGGTTCAGCTCCTACGAGCAGTACTTC. Its protein product is CASSGVTGFSSYEQYF.

The chain links TRBV5-5 to TRBJ1-4; 9 nucleotides align to TRBD1. The CDR3 runs to 14 residues. The junction had 6 bases not matched to a gene; V was cut back by 4 bases and J by 8 bases. Germline CDR1 reads SGHKS; CDR2 reads YYEKEE (reference sequence). The CDR3 loop is CASSGIGTGEKLFF. DNA for the CDR3: TGTGCCAGCAGCGGAATTGGGACAGGGGAAAAACTGTTTTTT.